This T cell receptor beta chain was documented in a study of blood T cell repertoires in COVID-19. Germline lookup yields CDR1 SGHAT and CDR2 FQNNGV. The length of the CDR3 is 16 residues. Trimming cost V 3 bases and J 1 base, with 15 bases left between them. Authors' data handling: Amplifying reference gene primers gave estimates of nucleated cell counts. TCRdb keeps only in-frame clones here, not all; method: immunoSEQ multiplex PCR. The V and J calls and clone size are taken from that table; D and trimming were inferred from the DNA. Here the sample spans 25,000 to 30,000 clones, 70% to 90% being singletons.

The TCR comes from a man between 65 and 85 years old with active COVID-19. This chain uses TRBV11-2 with TRBJ1-1; no definite D call. Sequencing was done on a sample of peripheral blood. The CDR3 sequence is CASSFRGGHTNTEAFF. CDR3 in DNA: TGTGCCAGCAGCTTCCGGGGAGGGCACACGAACACTGAAGCTTTCTTT.